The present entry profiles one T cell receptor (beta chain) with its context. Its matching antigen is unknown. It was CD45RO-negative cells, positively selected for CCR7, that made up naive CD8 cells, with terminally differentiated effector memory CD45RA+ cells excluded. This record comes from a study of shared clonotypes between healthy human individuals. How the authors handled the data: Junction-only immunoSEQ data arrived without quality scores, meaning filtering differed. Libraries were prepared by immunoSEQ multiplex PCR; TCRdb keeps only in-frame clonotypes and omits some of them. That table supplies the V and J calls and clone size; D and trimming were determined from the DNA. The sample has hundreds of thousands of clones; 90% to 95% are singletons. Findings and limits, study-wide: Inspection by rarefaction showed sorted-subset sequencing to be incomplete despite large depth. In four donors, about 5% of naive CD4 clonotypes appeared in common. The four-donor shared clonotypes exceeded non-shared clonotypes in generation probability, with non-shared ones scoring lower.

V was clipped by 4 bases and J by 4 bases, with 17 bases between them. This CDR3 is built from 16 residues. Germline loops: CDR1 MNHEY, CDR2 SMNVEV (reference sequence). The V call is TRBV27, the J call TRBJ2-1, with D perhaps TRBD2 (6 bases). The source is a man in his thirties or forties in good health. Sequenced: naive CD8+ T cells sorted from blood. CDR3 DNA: TGTGCCAGCAGTTCACCAGGGACTGATCCATACAATGAGCAGTTCTTC. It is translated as CASSSPGTDPYNEQFF.